This T cell receptor (beta chain) emerged from a study of human T cells and chemical hapten exposure. CDR1 is SGHTA and CDR2 is FQGNSA in the germline V gene. The V gene lost 2 bases and the J gene lost 2 bases, with 13 bases spanning the gap. The CDR3 consists of 15 residues. Regarding time point: patch test 2, 6 weeks after DPC sensitization. Treatment given: therapeutic diphenylcyclopropenone sensitization with weekly scalp DPC. At patch-test visits, sampling came before the patch test. The study drew its donors from alopecia patients who were 18 to 70 years old and suitable for DPC. Library construction involved attaching unique molecular identifiers to individual cDNA molecules, which allowed quantitative, reproducible TCR counting. Authors' methods: With a range of roughly 20,000 to 750,000, the median per sample was around 97,000 TCRs. MiXCR, applied by TCRdb to the RACE reads, yields one record per CDR3 protein. These V and J calls rely on TCRdb rather than the paper's analysis. The table shows roughly 140,000 distinct CDR3 sequences, with roughly 12% occurring only once.

This clonotype has a count of ten or more. Source: whole blood, taken in connection with sensitization to the hapten diphenylcyclopropenone (DPC). The TCR was taken from a woman aged 45-65 years with alopecia areata. Some clones in this sample may be carry-over from other donors' samples. This chain joins TRBV7-2 and TRBJ2-7, with a tentative D call TRBD2 (6 bases). The DNA of the CDR3 is TGTGCCAGCAGCTTATATTCGGGAGCCACCTACGAGCAGTACTTC. Translating gives CASSLYSGATYEQYF.